This T cell receptor (beta chain) was sequenced for a study of T cells during gluten challenge in celiac disease (dated by TCRdb to the late 2010s). In terms of the full investigation: Paired single-cell TCR sequencing was carried out for about seven challenge participants in whom a significant rise in HLA-DQ:gluten tetramer-binding T cells was shown. Blood was collected at baseline, day 6 and day 14 of the challenge, whereas duodenal biopsies were collected at baseline and day 14. On the Illumina MiSeq, single-cell libraries were sequenced paired-end 250 bp and bulk libraries were sequenced paired-end 300 bp.

From the germline V gene, CDR1 is SGHDN and CDR2 is FVKESK. V is cut by 4 bases and J by 4 bases, and the space between the germline ends is 19 bases. Including cysteine and phenylalanine, the CDR3 has 16 amino acids. Solely the CDR3 DNA is kept, with 48 bases framed from the first base. The paper's findings and limits, for the study overall: Circulating gluten-specific T cells peaked on day 6, and the day-6 repertoire appeared to consist largely of expanded preexisting memory clonotypes. In several patients, roughly 11-45% of single-cell TCR-alpha/beta clonotypes seen at the latest time point had also been present at baseline, compared with about 51-56% in the bulk data. Increased clonal expansion on day 6 was shown by a lower sample-corrected Shannon diversity of circulating gluten-specific T cells.

By sample share, this clonotype is hyperexpanded (1% or more). No quality values exist for individual bases; no much larger clone is one base distant. Libraries came from single-cell sequencing. TCRdb records Illumina MiSeq as the sequencer. Three nested PCRs using multiplexed primers that cover all TRA and TRB V genes were used to amplify paired single-cell TCR-alpha and TCR-beta sequences. Per the authors' processing: Selected pRESTO steps were used to preprocess reads, and IMGT/HighV-QUEST was used to assign V, D, J genes and CDR3 junctions. A single cell was kept only if the cell was a valid singleton with no more than three chains, each backed by 100 or more reads. Clonotypes were defined as identical paired TCR-alpha/beta nucleotide sequences, and negligible cross-contamination was indicated by cross-patient sharing of only about 0.19%. Repertoire diversity was estimated with an undersampling-corrected Shannon index in samples with more than 20 cells. The raw public data were reprocessed by TCRdb itself: fastp quality trimming at Q25, MiXCR clonotype calling, in-frame beta chains only. Identical CDR3 protein sequences are pooled into one entry, listed with their most common genes and DNA. It is TCRdb's table, rather than the study itself, that gives the V and J calls and clone size. The sample includes over a hundred distinct CDR3 sequences, with 35% to 45% observed a single time. Approximately 41% of the sample comes from the top ten.

Patients with treated celiac disease who followed a gluten-free diet went through a 14-day oral dietary gluten challenge so that recall of gluten-specific T cells could be studied. Tetramer-binding CD3+ CD8- CD4+ T cells were gated among live lamina propria cells, with CD11c, CD14, CD15, CD19 and CD56 cells excluded. Sorting was performed on an Aria II cell sorter as single cells, and bulk sorting was additionally performed when tetramer-positive cells were relatively numerous. From each challenged patient, several duodenal biopsies were obtained at baseline and on day 14. To get cryopreserved lamina propria cell suspensions, the biopsies were treated with EDTA to strip off the epithelium, then digested with collagenase, homogenized and filtered. Before tetramer-binding CD4+ T cells were sorted, thawed cells were stained with a pool of PE-conjugated HLA-DQ:gluten tetramers presenting immunodominant gluten epitopes.

Source: gluten-specific CD4+ T cells sorted from the duodenum using tetramers, taken at baseline or on day 14 of gluten challenge (not recorded which). This sequence originates from a male donor with celiac disease. The sequence links TRBV14 to TRBJ1-2; the D gene remains uncertain. The CDR3 corresponds to CASSLGGVRDFYGYTF. The nucleotides read TGTGCCAGCAGCCTAGGTGGAGTTCGAGATTTCTATGGCTACACCTTC.